The next 28 T cell receptor beta chains were all read from a single sample in a study of blood T cell repertoires in COVID-19. Using immunoSEQ multiplex PCR, the repertoire was profiled, and TCRdb retains in-frame clones only, with some absent. The sample shows 200,000 to 250,000 clones, around 90% of them seen only once. Sequenced input: peripheral blood. These TCRs come from a man aged 65-85 years with acute or convalescent COVID-19.

This chain connects TRBV12-3 or TRBV12-4 to TRBJ1-1, with D unclear. V dropped 6 bases and J dropped 0 bases, with 8 bases sitting between them. The CDR3 contains 13 residues. The CDR3 here is CASSRLMNTEAFF. The CDR3 bases are TGTGCCAGCAGCCGCCTAATGAACACTGAAGCTTTCTTT.

Worth noting for this clone: The sample holds other DNA sequences that translate to the same CDR3. The chain recombines TRBV30 with TRBJ1-4; 7 bases map to TRBD1. The CDR3 length is 14 residues. J lost 3 bases, V lost 2 bases, and 3 bases had no gene match. CDR1 is GTSNPN, CDR2 SVGIG, per germline (reference sequence). The CDR3 DNA reads as TGTGCCTGGAGTAGGACAGGAGCTAATGAAAAACTGTTTTTT. Its translation: CAWSRTGANEKLFF.

This clone was found once. V is TRBV7-9 and J is TRBJ2-3; 8 positions match TRBD1. This CDR3 has 15 amino acids. Trimming cost V 4 bases and J 2 bases; bases outside gene matches: 5. Per germline, CDR1 SEHNR and CDR2 FQNEAQ (reference sequence). This CDR3 reads CASSYRTGTTDTQYF. CDR3 in DNA: TGTGCCAGCAGCTATAGGACAGGGACCACAGATACGCAGTATTTT.

The chain joins TRBV5-1 to TRBJ1-3; TRBD1 is a possible D gene (5 bases). The CDR3 spans 17 residues. CDR1 and CDR2 from the germline V gene are SGHRS and YFSETQ. With 3 bases removed from V and 0 bases from J, the gap between germline ends came to 16 bases. The CDR3 loop reads CASSSPDSARSGNTIYF. Written as DNA, the CDR3 is TGCGCCAGCAGCTCCCCTGACAGCGCGCGCTCTGGAAACACCATATATTTT.

The chain couples TRBV6-2 or TRBV6-3 to TRBJ1-1; 7 nucleotides match TRBD1. The CDR3 covers 13 residues. The V and J ends lost 4 bases and 5 bases, in that order; junction bases with no gene match: 4. Germline-derived CDR1 and CDR2 are MNHEY and SVGEGT. CDR3 loop: CASSFTGETEAFF. The CDR3 DNA sequence: TGTGCCAGCAGTTTCACAGGGGAAACTGAAGCTTTCTTT.

The CDR3 DNA is TGTGCCAGCAGTTCAGTCCCGCCCCAGCATTTT. It specifies CASSSVPPQHF. The chain is built from TRBV28 and TRBJ1-5; D remains ambiguous. V lost 4 bases and J 9 bases, leaving 7 bases between the germline ends. Germline CDR1 MDHEN, CDR2 SYDVKM. The CDR3 is 11 residues long.

This sequence joins TRBV19 and TRBJ1-5; TRBD1 matches at 9 bases. Trimming cost V 5 bases and J 7 bases; bases outside gene matches: 12. This CDR3 is 16 amino acids long. Germline V gene sequence: CDR1 LNHDA, CDR2 SQIVND (reference sequence). The CDR3: CASSGHRGPTGQPQHF. CDR3 nucleotide sequence: TGTGCCAGTAGTGGCCACAGGGGGCCTACCGGCCAGCCCCAGCATTTT.

About this clone: Additional DNA sequences in this sample encode the identical CDR3. The chain has TRBV7-9 and TRBJ1-3; D possibly corresponds to TRBD1 (6 bases). Trimming took off 5 bases at V and 9 bases at J, with 8 bases between the two ends. Germline V lookup: CDR1 SEHNR, CDR2 FQNEAQ (reference sequence). The CDR3 is 11 amino acids. CDR3 in DNA: TGTGCCAGCAGCCTGACAGGCACCATATATTTT. The encoded protein is CASSLTGTIYF.

This clone has a single count. This chain connects TRBV5-1 to TRBJ2-5; possible D gene TRBD1, 6 bases. The CDR3 length is 15 residues. From germline, CDR1 is SGHRS and CDR2 YFSETQ. V lost 4 bases and J lost 3, with 16 bases in between. The CDR3 bases are TGCGCCAGCAGCGTCAGGGGAGCCAGGGAAGAGACCCAGTACTTC. Protein product: CASSVRGAREETQYF.

This clone was observed once. V gene TRBV28 combines with J gene TRBJ2-7; TRBD2 aligns across 14 bases. This CDR3 spans 15 amino acids. The germline V gene has CDR1 MDHEN and CDR2 SYDVKM. V shed 6 bases, J shed 7 bases, and the junction held 8 bases outside the gene matches. CDR3 residues: CASSPGTSGSREQYF. The CDR3 nucleotides are TGTGCCAGCAGCCCCGGGACTAGCGGGAGTCGTGAGCAGTACTTC.

The rearrangement joins TRBV19 to TRBJ2-1; 11 bases are a match to TRBD2. The CDR3 sequence is 16 residues long. The germline V gene encodes CDR1 LNHDA and CDR2 SQIVND (reference sequence). V trimming: 5 bases; J trimming: 6 bases; junction bases outside the gene matches: 9. The CDR3 loop reads CASSLLGTSGFNEQFF. The CDR3 DNA is TGTGCCAGTAGTTTACTCGGGACTAGCGGATTCAATGAGCAGTTCTTC. Looking up the rest from reference TRBV19 and TRBJ2-1 gives the full variable domain: DGGITQSPKYLFRKEGQNVTLSCEQNLNHDAMYWYRQDPGQGLRLIYYSQIVNDFQKGDIAEGYSVSREKKESFPLTVTSAQKNPTAFYLCASSLLGTSGFNEQFFGPGTRLTVL.

Details on this clone: This may be a read error: a much more frequent sequence differs by one nucleotide. The same CDR3 is also encoded by other DNA sequences in this sample. The chain recombines TRBV2 with TRBJ1-1, with D possibly matching TRBD1 (5 bases). There are 13 residues in the CDR3. Trimming cost V 6 bases and J 1 base, with 9 bases left between them. Germline assignment: CDR1 SNHLY and CDR2 FYNNEI. The CDR3 region is CASSLTGNTEAFF. CDR3 in DNA: TGTGCCAGCAGCTTAACAGGGAACACTGAAGCTTTCTTT.

The chain recombines TRBV28 with TRBJ2-5, with a tentative D call TRBD1 (5 bases). CDR1 is MDHEN, CDR2 SYDVKM, per germline. This CDR3 contains 18 residues. The V gene lost 5 bases and the J gene lost 4 bases, with 26 bases spanning the gap. This chain's CDR3 is CASSHRWGRVYDIETQYF. As DNA, the CDR3 is TGTGCCAGCAGTCACCGATGGGGCAGGGTTTATGATATAGAGACCCAGTACTTC. The complete variable domain, with remaining parts taken from reference TRBV28 and TRBJ2-5, reads DVKVTQSSRYLVKRTGEKVFLECVQDMDHENMFWYRQDPGLGLRLIYFSYDVKMKEKGDIPEGYSVSREKKERFSLILESASTNQTSMYLCASSHRWGRVYDIETQYFGPGTRLLVL.

The chain joins TRBV7-2 to TRBJ1-1, with TRBD1 as a possible D gene (5 bases). The CDR3 runs to 16 residues. The ends were cut back, 2 bases at V and 3 bases at J, with 16 bases in the middle. Germline CDR1 is SGHTA and CDR2 is FQGNSA. The CDR3 nucleotides read TGTGCCAGCAGCTTACGCGGGGCGGATCGGTACACTGAAGCTTTCTTT. The encoded protein is CASSLRGADRYTEAFF.

V gene TRBV6-6 combines with J gene TRBJ2-3; D gene ambiguous. Between the trimmed V and J ends, which lost 7 bases and 5 bases, there was a span of 7 bases. This CDR3 spans 11 amino acids. The germline V gene encodes CDR1 MNHNY and CDR2 SVGAGI (reference sequence). The CDR3 loop reads CASTTRDTQYF. The DNA of the CDR3 is TGTGCCAGCACCACCAGAGATACGCAGTATTTT.

The chain uses TRBV27 and TRBJ2-1, with 11 bases identical to TRBD2. V was pared by 5 bases and J by 7 bases, with 10 bases of the junction left unmatched. The V gene's germline CDR1 is MNHEY and CDR2 SMNVEV (reference sequence). There are 16 residues in the CDR3. This chain's CDR3 is CASSVPTSGMGNEQFF. CDR3 nucleotide sequence: TGTGCCAGCAGTGTCCCGACTAGCGGGATGGGAAATGAGCAGTTCTTC.

The chain combines TRBV28 with TRBJ1-5; D may be TRBD1 (5 bases). Germline values: CDR1 MDHEN, CDR2 SYDVKM. V lost 2 bases and J lost 5, with 7 bases in between. The CDR3 is 13 amino acids. DNA for the CDR3: TGTGCCAGCAGTTTACAGGGCTATCAGCCCCAGCATTTT. It yields the protein CASSLQGYQPQHF.

This rearrangement joins TRBV19 to TRBJ1-4, with 9 bases matching TRBD1. The CDR3 consists of 17 residues. J lost 0 bases, V lost 4 bases, and 6 bases had no gene match. CDR1 LNHDA and CDR2 SQIVND come from the germline V gene (reference sequence). The CDR3 reads CASSKFGTGSTNEKLFF. CDR3 DNA sequence: TGTGCCAGTAGTAAGTTCGGGACAGGGTCAACTAATGAAAAACTGTTTTTT.

The sample holds many counts of this clone. The gene calls are TRBV19 and TRBJ2-7; D may be TRBD1 (6 bases). V lost 7 bases and J lost 7, with 14 bases in between. Germline V lookup: CDR1 LNHDA, CDR2 SQIVND (reference sequence). The CDR3 is 12 amino acids. This chain's CDR3 is CASNTNTGEQYF. Written as DNA, the CDR3 is TGTGCCAGTAACACGAACACAGGGGAGCAGTACTTC.

This clone occurred a few times. The V call is TRBV29-1, the J call TRBJ2-3; tentative D call: TRBD1 (6 bases). CDR1 and CDR2 from the germline V gene are SQVTM and ANQGSEA. The CDR3 contains 14 residues. The V gene lost 3 bases and the J gene lost 2 bases, with 12 bases spanning the gap. The CDR3 sequence is CSVERTVTTDTQYF. The CDR3 DNA reads as TGCAGCGTTGAGCGGACAGTTACCACAGATACGCAGTATTTT.

This chain joins TRBV19 and TRBJ2-3; the match to TRBD2 covers 9 bases. The CDR3 is made up of 17 amino acids. The V gene's germline CDR1 is LNHDA and CDR2 SQIVND (reference sequence). J was trimmed by 4 bases and V by 5 bases; bases with no gene match: 13. CDR3 bases: TGTGCCAGTAGTTGGCTAGCGGGATGGGAGGGCGCAGATACGCAGTATTTT. Protein sequence: CASSWLAGWEGADTQYF.

This clone was counted a few times. J is TRBJ2-3 and V is TRBV9; 11 nucleotides agree with TRBD2. The CDR3 contains 18 residues. Germline V CDR1 and CDR2: SGDLS, YYNGEE. After removal of 4 bases from V and 0 bases from J, the junction contained 10 bases not matched to a gene. The CDR3 spells CASSPLRLAGPSTDTQYF. Written as DNA, the CDR3 is TGTGCCAGCAGCCCACTGAGACTAGCGGGACCTAGCACAGATACGCAGTATTTT.

The chain has TRBV18 and TRBJ2-7, with 8 nucleotides matching TRBD2. The germline CDR1 and CDR2 sequences are KGHSH and LQKENI. Trimming cost V 3 bases and J 3 bases; bases outside gene matches: 16. The CDR3 loop spans 18 amino acids. CDR3 protein: CASSPILAVPATGYEQYF. The CDR3 coding sequence is TGTGCCAGCTCACCTATACTAGCGGTCCCCGCCACTGGCTACGAGCAGTACTTC.

The chain carries TRBV18 and TRBJ1-6, with TRBD1 as a possible D gene (6 bases). CDR1 and CDR2 from the germline V gene are KGHSH and LQKENI. This CDR3 is 15 amino acids long. V lost 4 bases to trimming and J lost 6 bases, with 13 bases between them. In DNA, the CDR3 is TGTGCCAGCTCACTCTTACAGGGTACTAATTCACCCCTCCACTTT. It translates to CASSLLQGTNSPLHF.

This sequence joins TRBV3-1 (or the pseudogene TRBV3-2) and TRBJ1-5; D gene ambiguous. The CDR3 is made up of 15 amino acids. The germline V and J ends were trimmed by 4 bases and 3 bases, with 13 bases remaining between them. CDR1 and CDR2 (germline): LGHDT, YNNKEL (reference sequence). CDR3 amino acids: CASSRTAQVNQPQHF. The CDR3 DNA sequence: TGTGCCAGCAGCCGAACTGCGCAGGTCAATCAGCCCCAGCATTTT.

The V and J genes are TRBV7-9 and TRBJ2-1; D uncertain. The CDR3 has 13 residues. Germline V lookup: CDR1 SEHNR, CDR2 FQNEAQ (reference sequence). Trimming pared 1 base from V and 7 bases from J, leaving 8 bases between. The CDR3 DNA is TGTGCCAGCAGCTTAGACTCCTGGAATGAGCAGTTCTTC. Protein: CASSLDSWNEQFF.

This chain connects TRBV4-1 to TRBJ2-6; TRBD2 might be the D (5 bases). Per germline, CDR1 MGHRA and CDR2 YSYEKL. V was shortened by 0 bases and J by 4 bases, with 16 bases between the two germline ends. There are 18 residues in the CDR3. As DNA, the CDR3 is TGCGCCAGCAGCCAAGAACGGGGTGCGGGTCTGGGGGCCAACGTCCTGACTTTC. This sequence encodes CASSQERGAGLGANVLTF.

The V gene is TRBV5-1, the J gene TRBJ1-1, with a possible D match to TRBD1 (6 bases). Germline lookup yields CDR1 SGHRS and CDR2 YFSETQ. V dropped 5 bases and J dropped 0 bases, with 8 bases sitting between them. This CDR3 region has 13 residues. CDR3 coding DNA: TGCGCCAGCAGGGGACACATGAACACTGAAGCTTTCTTT. This codes for CASRGHMNTEAFF. The complete variable domain, with remaining parts taken from reference TRBV5-1 and TRBJ1-1, reads KAGVTQTPRYLIKTRGQQVTLSCSPISGHRSVSWYQQTPGQGLQFLFEYFSETQRNKGNFPGRFSGRQFSNSRSEMNVSTLELGDSALYLCASRGHMNTEAFFGQGTRLTVV.